The clone carrying this T cell receptor (beta chain) has a single count. These data are taken from a study of chemoradiotherapy in HPV16-positive cancers. Trimming took off 1 base at V and 6 bases at J, with 14 bases between the two ends. CDR3 length: 15 amino acids. Germline V lookup: CDR1 MGHRA, CDR2 YSYEKL. Generated by immunoSEQ multiplex PCR, the TCRdb table keeps only in-frame clones and is missing some. This sample has about 2,500 clones, with more than 75% found just once. This TCR was recovered from a human donor with HPV-associated anogenital cancer. The sample was tumor tissue, taken from a patient who underwent chemoradiotherapy. The V gene is TRBV4-1, the J gene TRBJ2-3; no clear D gene. The CDR3 nucleotides are TGCGCCAGCAGCCAAGGTCGGTCAATAACCGATACGCAGTATTTT. Translating gives CASSQGRSITDTQYF.